This T cell receptor beta chain stems from a study of blood T cell repertoires in COVID-19. Overall study: The analysed material was cDNA or gDNA that came from T cells, B-cell-depleted T cells, or PBMCs.

Germline V CDR1 and CDR2: SQVTM, ANQGSEA. The CDR3 is 13 amino acids. Trimming took off 5 bases at V and 1 base at J, with 11 bases between the two ends. Per the authors' pipeline: Researchers report that nucleated cell counts were estimated from reference gene primer amplification. Sequencing used immunoSEQ multiplex PCR; TCRdb keeps in-frame clones, though not all of them. V, J and clone size derive from that table, while D and trimming were established from the DNA sequence. The sample has approximately 180,000 clones, around nine tenths seen once. The sequence derives from a human donor in a cohort sampled during active COVID-19. The specimen was peripheral blood. The chain carries TRBV29-1 and TRBJ1-2; D ambiguous. The CDR3 sequence: CSVITPDNYGYTF. CDR3 nucleotide sequence: TGCAGCGTTATAACACCCGATAACTATGGCTACACCTTC.